The 30 T cell receptor beta chains reported below all come from one sample, sequenced in a study of blood T cell repertoires in COVID-19. TCRdb's table, derived via immunoSEQ multiplex PCR, lists solely in-frame clones and lacks some. In the table there are 380,000 or so clones, about 90% of which are singletons. The specimen sequenced was peripheral blood. These receptors were obtained from a man aged 35-49 years with acute or convalescent COVID-19.

This clone was counted a single time. The rearrangement links TRBV11-1 to TRBJ1-6; 8 bases match TRBD1. J gave up 3 bases and V 5 bases, and 6 bases lay outside the gene matches. The CDR3 spans 16 residues. Germline assignment: CDR1 SGHAT and CDR2 FQDESV (reference sequence). Written as DNA, the CDR3 is TGTGCCAGCAGCCGGGCAGGGGGCTTCTATAATTCACCCCTCCACTTT. As protein: CASSRAGGFYNSPLHF.

The genes are TRBV20-1 and TRBJ1-4; D is perhaps TRBD1 (5 bases). Trimming left V 3 bases short and J 5 bases short, with 10 bases between. Germline V gene sequence: CDR1 DFQATT, CDR2 SNEGSKA (reference sequence). CDR3 length equals 13 residues. The CDR3 sequence: CSASPGQNEKLFF. CDR3 nucleotide sequence: TGCAGTGCTAGTCCAGGGCAGAATGAAAAACTGTTTTTT.

The chain links TRBV4-3 to TRBJ1-1; D possibly corresponds to TRBD1 (6 bases). The CDR3 is 15 amino acids. V was trimmed by 0 bases and J by 1 base, leaving 9 bases between them. In germline, CDR1 is LGHNA, CDR2 YSLEER. Here the CDR3 reads CASSQDPGQNTEAFF. The CDR3 DNA reads TGCGCCAGCAGCCAAGACCCGGGACAGAACACTGAAGCTTTCTTT.

The chain recombines TRBV5-1 with TRBJ2-5, with TRBD2 as a possible D gene (5 bases). Trimming stripped 0 bases from V and 4 bases from J, with 13 bases between. The CDR3 covers 15 residues. Germline-derived CDR1 and CDR2 are SGHRS and YFSETQ. The CDR3 region has the DNA TGCGCCAGCAGCTTGGCCTTAGGCAGCGGAGAGACCCAGTACTTC. Translating gives CASSLALGSGETQYF.

CDR3 in DNA: TGCAGTGCTCCCACGGCGGGTTATCAGTACTTC. It codes for CSAPTAGYQYF. The V call is TRBV20-1, the J call TRBJ2-7; D possibly corresponds to TRBD2 (5 bases). Germline V lookup: CDR1 DFQATT, CDR2 SNEGSKA (reference sequence). There are 11 residues in the CDR3. V was clipped by 5 bases and J by 10 bases, with 15 bases between them.

This clone turned up a few times. This sample includes further DNA sequences coding for the same CDR3. The chain combines TRBV28 with TRBJ1-5; TRBD1 aligns across 11 bases. The CDR3 contains 14 residues. V gave up 5 bases and J gave up 6 bases; unmatched junction bases: 3. The germline CDR1 and CDR2 sequences are MDHEN and SYDVKM. CDR3 loop: CASSLGQGAQPQHF. The CDR3 nucleotides read TGTGCCAGCAGTCTAGGACAGGGGGCTCAGCCCCAGCATTTT.

The chain employs TRBV19 and TRBJ1-3; 9 bases map to TRBD1. Germline CDR1 is LNHDA and CDR2 is SQIVND (reference sequence). The V segment lost 3 bases and the J segment 0 bases; nucleotides outside the gene matches: 6. This CDR3 spans 17 amino acids. In DNA, the CDR3 is TGTGCCAGTAGTATTTCCGGGACAGGGTTCTCTGGAAACACCATATATTTT. Translation: CASSISGTGFSGNTIYF.

The rearrangement uses TRBV12-3 or TRBV12-4 and TRBJ1-4, with D unclear. Deletions cut 7 bases from V and 4 bases from J, with 7 bases between. The CDR3 length is 12 residues. CDR3 residues: CASTEGNEKLFF. The CDR3 region has the DNA TGTGCCAGCACCGAGGGTAATGAAAAACTGTTTTTT.

The rearrangement links TRBV7-2 to TRBJ1-1; D might be TRBD1 (6 bases). V was shortened by 6 bases and J by 8 bases, with 16 bases between the two germline ends. The CDR3 length is 13 residues. In germline, CDR1 is SGHTA, CDR2 FQGNSA. This CDR3 is CASRPLQGTEAFF. CDR3 sequence (DNA): TGTGCCAGCAGACCTTTACAGGGAACCGAAGCTTTCTTT.

This chain connects TRBV10-2 to TRBJ1-2, with D perhaps matching TRBD1 (6 bases). The CDR3 sequence is 11 residues long. The V gene's germline CDR1 is WSHSY and CDR2 SAAADI. Trimming cost V 2 bases and J 11 bases, with 9 bases left between them. CDR3 DNA: TGCGCCAGCAGTGAGGGCAGGGGTTACACCTTC. Its protein product is CASSEGRGYTF.

The chain employs TRBV28 and TRBJ2-3; D uncertain. Germline V CDR1 and CDR2: MDHEN, SYDVKM. The CDR3 consists of 12 residues. The V end lost 4 bases, the J end lost 4 bases, and 6 bases lay between the germline ends. CDR3 residues: CASSSNADTQYF. CDR3 bases: TGTGCCAGCAGTTCCAATGCAGATACGCAGTATTTT. Using reference TRBV28 and TRBJ2-3 for the parts outside the CDR3, the full variable domain is DVKVTQSSRYLVKRTGEKVFLECVQDMDHENMFWYRQDPGLGLRLIYFSYDVKMKEKGDIPEGYSVSREKKERFSLILESASTNQTSMYLCASSSNADTQYFGPGTRLTVL.

The V gene is TRBV29-1, the J gene TRBJ2-3; possibly TRBD2 for D (6 bases). Deletions cut 7 bases from V and 2 bases from J, with 13 bases between. The V gene's germline CDR1 is SQVTM and CDR2 ANQGSEA. The CDR3 length is 13 residues. CDR3 sequence (DNA): TGCAGCGGCGAGGAGGGGTACACAGATACGCAGTATTTT. It yields the protein CSGEEGYTDTQYF.

The chain uses TRBV4-3 and TRBJ1-2, with a possible D match to TRBD1 (5 bases). Germline V gives CDR1 LGHNA, CDR2 YSLEER. Trimming shortened V by 3 bases and J by 3 bases, and 14 bases separated the two germline ends. CDR3 length equals 15 residues. CDR3 protein: CASSHARQGHYGYTF. The CDR3 bases are TGCGCCAGCAGCCATGCCCGGCAGGGCCACTATGGCTACACCTTC.

The chain couples TRBV27 to TRBJ2-1, with 7 bases fitting TRBD1. This CDR3 comprises 14 residues. V dropped 1 base and J dropped 10; count of bases not matched to a gene: 7. Germline lookup yields CDR1 MNHEY and CDR2 SMNVEV (reference sequence). The DNA of the CDR3 is TGTGCCAGCAGTTTATACGAGGGGGCTGGGGAGCAGTTCTTC. Its protein product is CASSLYEGAGEQFF.

The V gene is TRBV7-9, the J gene TRBJ2-5; the D gene is possibly TRBD2 (6 bases). V was pared by 4 bases and J by 13 bases, with 19 bases between. The CDR3 consists of 13 residues. Germline loops: CDR1 SEHNR, CDR2 FQNEAQ (reference sequence). The CDR3 nucleotides read TGTGCCAGCAGCTCGAGACCTTTCGGGGACTTGTACTTC. Amino acids: CASSSRPFGDLYF.

The V gene is TRBV7-3, the J gene TRBJ1-2; 10 bases align to TRBD1. The V segment lost 5 bases and the J segment 6 bases; nucleotides outside the gene matches: 6. This CDR3 spans 14 amino acids. Germline V gene sequence: CDR1 SGHTA, CDR2 FQGTGA. CDR3 amino acids: CASSPRGQGNGYTF. CDR3 in DNA: TGTGCCAGCAGCCCTAGGGGACAGGGGAATGGCTACACCTTC.

The rearrangement links TRBV4-1 to TRBJ1-5, with TRBD1 as a possible D gene (5 bases). The CDR3 spans 15 residues. CDR1 and CDR2 (germline): MGHRA, YSYEKL. V lost 4 bases to trimming and J lost 4 bases, with 14 bases between them. The CDR3 DNA reads TGCGCCAGCAGCCTGGACCCAGGGTTGAATCAGCCCCAGCATTTT. Translating gives CASSLDPGLNQPQHF.

This chain connects TRBV3-1 (or the pseudogene TRBV3-2) to TRBJ2-1, with 8 bases identical to TRBD2. The CDR3 spans 17 residues. J lost 7 bases, V lost 4 bases, and 15 bases had no gene match. Per germline, CDR1 LGHDT and CDR2 YNNKEL (reference sequence). CDR3: CASSRQREAGARNEQFF. CDR3 in DNA: TGTGCCAGCAGCCGCCAGAGAGAAGCGGGAGCCAGGAATGAGCAGTTCTTC.

This chain links TRBV4-2 with TRBJ2-7, with 9 bases identical to TRBD1. The V segment lost 0 bases and the J segment 1 base; nucleotides outside the gene matches: 7. The CDR3 has 17 residues. CDR1 and CDR2 (germline): LGHNA, YNFKEQ. The CDR3 DNA is TGTGCCAGCAGCCAAGATTTTAGGACAGGGGTATCCTACGAGCAGTACTTC. It translates to CASSQDFRTGVSYEQYF.

The chain is built from TRBV19 and TRBJ2-3; 7 nucleotides align to TRBD2. This CDR3 has 14 residues. Germline V gene lookup returns CDR1 LNHDA and CDR2 SQIVND (reference sequence). Losses at the gene ends were 3 bases for V and 0 bases for J; bases not matched to a gene: 0. The CDR3 is CASSMGGSTDTQYF. CDR3 bases: TGTGCCAGTAGTATGGGAGGGAGCACAGATACGCAGTATTTT. Based on the CDR3 plus reference TRBV19 and TRBJ2-3, the full variable domain is DGGITQSPKYLFRKEGQNVTLSCEQNLNHDAMYWYRQDPGQGLRLIYYSQIVNDFQKGDIAEGYSVSREKKESFPLTVTSAQKNPTAFYLCASSMGGSTDTQYFGPGTRLTVL.

The rearrangement joins TRBV6-6 to TRBJ2-1, with D maybe TRBD2 (5 bases). Trimming took off 0 bases at V and 15 bases at J, with 9 bases between the two ends. This CDR3 region has 11 residues. From germline, CDR1 is MNHNY and CDR2 SVGAGI (reference sequence). The CDR3 loop is CASSYSTGRFF. CDR3 coding DNA: TGTGCCAGCAGTTACTCTACTGGGAGGTTCTTC.

The chain carries TRBV4-1 and TRBJ2-4; D might be TRBD1 (6 bases). Germline V gene data show CDR1 as MGHRA and CDR2 as YSYEKL. V lost 5 bases, J lost 6 bases, and 23 bases lay in between. CDR3 size: 17 residues. The CDR3 loop reads CASSAQPLTRGSNIQYF. The DNA of the CDR3 is TGCGCCAGCAGCGCTCAACCTCTGACCAGGGGTTCAAACATTCAGTACTTC.

This chain's CDR3 is CASSITSSYEQYF. The CDR3, as DNA: TGTGCCAGTAGTATAACCAGCTCCTACGAGCAGTACTTC. The chain links TRBV19 to TRBJ2-7; D unclear. The CDR3 runs 13 residues. V lost 2 bases, J lost 0 bases, and 5 bases lay in between. Germline CDR1 is LNHDA and CDR2 is SQIVND (reference sequence).

V and J are TRBV27 and TRBJ1-1; no definite D call. The CDR3 length is 12 residues. The germline V gene encodes CDR1 MNHEY and CDR2 SMNVEV (reference sequence). V was cut by 4 bases and J by 2 bases, with 5 bases left in between. In nucleotides, the CDR3 is TGTGCCAGCAGTTCAGTCAACACTGAAGCTTTCTTT. It specifies CASSSVNTEAFF.

This chain connects TRBV6-5 to TRBJ1-2, with D possibly TRBD1 on 6 matching bases. The CDR3 loop spans 15 amino acids. V lost 4 bases and J lost 8, with 20 bases in between. The germline V gene encodes CDR1 MNHEY and CDR2 SVGAGI. As DNA, the CDR3 is TGTGCCAGCAGTTCTGGACAGCTTTTCTATGAGGGCTACACCTTC. Protein product: CASSSGQLFYEGYTF.

The rearrangement links TRBV28 to TRBJ1-2; D uncertain. CDR1 is MDHEN, CDR2 SYDVKM, per germline. This CDR3 comprises 12 residues. V was clipped by 6 bases and J by 4 bases, with 9 bases between them. CDR3: CASSSGIYGYTF. The CDR3 DNA is TGTGCCAGCAGCTCCGGGATCTATGGCTACACCTTC.

The chain couples TRBV5-4 to TRBJ1-2; 9 bases are shared with TRBD1. The junction had 14 bases not matched to a gene; V was cut back by 4 bases and J by 7 bases. CDR1 and CDR2 from the germline V gene are SGHNT and YYREEE (reference sequence). CDR3 length equals 16 residues. CDR3 loop: CASSPQAGTGSFGYTF. The CDR3, as DNA: TGTGCCAGCAGCCCGCAGGCCGGGACAGGGTCGTTTGGCTACACCTTC.

The chain couples TRBV7-2 to TRBJ1-2, with D uncertain. In germline, CDR1 is SGHTA, CDR2 FQGNSA. The V end was cut by 5 bases, the J end by 3 bases, with 10 bases between. The CDR3 totals 13 residues. The CDR3 reads CASSPDGDYGYTF. The CDR3 nucleotides are TGTGCCAGCAGCCCAGACGGAGACTATGGCTACACCTTC.

CDR3 residues: CASTNVAGPGRNEQFF. Here the CDR3 DNA reads TGCGCCAGCACGAATGTTGCGGGGCCCGGGCGCAATGAGCAGTTCTTC. The chain employs TRBV5-1 and TRBJ2-1; maybe TRBD2 (6 bases). V lost 6 bases to trimming and J lost 6 bases, with 22 bases between them. CDR3 size: 16 residues. The germline V gene has CDR1 SGHRS and CDR2 YFSETQ. The variable domain in full, completed from reference TRBV5-1 and TRBJ2-1, reads KAGVTQTPRYLIKTRGQQVTLSCSPISGHRSVSWYQQTPGQGLQFLFEYFSETQRNKGNFPGRFSGRQFSNSRSEMNVSTLELGDSALYLCASTNVAGPGRNEQFFGPGTRLTVL.

The chain links TRBV28 to TRBJ1-5, with D perhaps TRBD1 (5 bases). The V end was cut by 3 bases, the J end by 0 bases, with 18 bases between. CDR3 length: 18 amino acids. The germline CDR1 and CDR2 sequences are MDHEN and SYDVKM. The DNA of the CDR3 is TGTGCCAGCAGTTTGGGGGGATTGGGGCCTTATAGCAATCAGCCCCAGCATTTT. Translated, it gives CASSLGGLGPYSNQPQHF.